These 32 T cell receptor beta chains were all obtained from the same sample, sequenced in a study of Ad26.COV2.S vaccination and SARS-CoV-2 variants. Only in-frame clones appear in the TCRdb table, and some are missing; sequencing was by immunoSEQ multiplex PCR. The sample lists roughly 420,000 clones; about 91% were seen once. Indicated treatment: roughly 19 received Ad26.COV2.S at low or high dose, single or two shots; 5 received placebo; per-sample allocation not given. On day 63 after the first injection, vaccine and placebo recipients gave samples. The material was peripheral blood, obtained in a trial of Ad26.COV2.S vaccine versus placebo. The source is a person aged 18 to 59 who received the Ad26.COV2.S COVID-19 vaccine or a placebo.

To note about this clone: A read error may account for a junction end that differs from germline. The CDR3 sequence: CASSLEGRYRNF. The CDR3 DNA is TGTGCCAGCAGCTTAGAGGGTCGGTACCGTAACTTC. The chain recombines TRBV7-9 with TRBJ2-7; D ambiguous. The CDR3 contains 12 residues. The germline CDR1 and CDR2 sequences are SEHNR and FQNEAQ (reference sequence).

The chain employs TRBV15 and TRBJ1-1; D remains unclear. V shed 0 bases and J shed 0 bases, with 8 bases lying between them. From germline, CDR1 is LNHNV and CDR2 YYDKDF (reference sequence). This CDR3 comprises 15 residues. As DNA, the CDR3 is TGTGCCACCAGCAGAGATCACAACATGAACACTGAAGCTTTCTTT. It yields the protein CATSRDHNMNTEAFF.

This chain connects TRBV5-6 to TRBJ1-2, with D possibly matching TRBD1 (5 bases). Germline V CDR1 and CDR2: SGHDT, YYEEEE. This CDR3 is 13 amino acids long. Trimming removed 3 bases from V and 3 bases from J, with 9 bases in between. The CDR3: CASSSRGYYGYTF. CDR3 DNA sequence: TGTGCCAGCAGCTCCCGGGGGTACTATGGCTACACCTTC.

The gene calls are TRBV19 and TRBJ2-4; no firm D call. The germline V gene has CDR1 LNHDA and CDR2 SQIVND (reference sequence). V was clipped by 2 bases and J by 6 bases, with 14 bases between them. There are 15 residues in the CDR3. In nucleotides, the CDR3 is TGTGCCAGTAGTATAACCGTTAGAGTAGGAAACATTCAGTACTTC. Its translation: CASSITVRVGNIQYF.

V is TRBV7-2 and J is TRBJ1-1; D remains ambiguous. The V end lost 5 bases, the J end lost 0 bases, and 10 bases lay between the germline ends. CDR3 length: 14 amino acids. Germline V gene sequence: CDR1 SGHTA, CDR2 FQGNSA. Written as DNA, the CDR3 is TGTGCCAGCAGCCGCAATGGAATGAACACTGAAGCTTTCTTT. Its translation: CASSRNGMNTEAFF.

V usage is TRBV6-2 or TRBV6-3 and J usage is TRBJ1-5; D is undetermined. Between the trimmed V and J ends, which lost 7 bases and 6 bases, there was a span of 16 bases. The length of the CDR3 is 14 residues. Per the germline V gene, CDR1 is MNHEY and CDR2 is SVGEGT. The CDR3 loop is CASNPGWASQPQHF. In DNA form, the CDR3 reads TGTGCCAGCAACCCGGGGTGGGCCAGTCAGCCCCAGCATTTT.

The CDR3 region is CASSWDGGYNSPLHF. The DNA for the CDR3 is TGTGCCAGCAGTTGGGACGGGGGGTATAATTCACCCCTCCACTTT. The V gene is TRBV28, the J gene TRBJ1-6, with a possible D match to TRBD1 (5 bases). There are 15 residues in the CDR3. Looked up from germline, CDR1 is MDHEN and CDR2 is SYDVKM. The germline V and J ends were trimmed by 4 bases and 4 bases, with 11 bases remaining between them. Looking up the rest from reference TRBV28 and TRBJ1-6 gives the full variable domain: DVKVTQSSRYLVKRTGEKVFLECVQDMDHENMFWYRQDPGLGLRLIYFSYDVKMKEKGDIPEGYSVSREKKERFSLILESASTNQTSMYLCASSWDGGYNSPLHFGNGTRLTVT.

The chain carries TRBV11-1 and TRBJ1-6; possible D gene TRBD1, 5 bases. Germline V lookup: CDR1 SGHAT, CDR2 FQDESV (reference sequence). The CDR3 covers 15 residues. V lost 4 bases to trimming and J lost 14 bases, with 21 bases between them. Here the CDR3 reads CASSSQRDPVRALHF. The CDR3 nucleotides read TGTGCCAGCAGCTCACAACGGGACCCCGTTCGGGCCCTCCACTTT. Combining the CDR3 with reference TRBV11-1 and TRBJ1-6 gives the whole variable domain EAEVAQSPRYKITEKSQAVAFWCDPISGHATLYWYRQILGQGPELLVQFQDESVVDDSQLPKDRFSAERLKGVDSTLKIQPAELGDSAMYLCASSSQRDPVRALHFGNGTRLTVT.

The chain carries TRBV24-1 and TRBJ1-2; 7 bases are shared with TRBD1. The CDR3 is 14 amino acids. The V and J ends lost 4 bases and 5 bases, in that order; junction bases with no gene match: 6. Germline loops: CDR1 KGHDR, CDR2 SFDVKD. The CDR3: CATSDPQGFYGYTF. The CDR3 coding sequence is TGTGCCACCAGTGACCCACAGGGGTTTTATGGCTACACCTTC.

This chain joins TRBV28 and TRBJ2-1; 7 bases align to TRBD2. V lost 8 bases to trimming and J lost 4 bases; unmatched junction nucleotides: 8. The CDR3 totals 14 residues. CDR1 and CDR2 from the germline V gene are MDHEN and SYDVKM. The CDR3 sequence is CASRGPGGYNEQFF. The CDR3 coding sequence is TGTGCCAGCCGTGGGCCGGGGGGATACAATGAGCAGTTCTTC. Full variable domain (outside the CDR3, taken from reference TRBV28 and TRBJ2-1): DVKVTQSSRYLVKRTGEKVFLECVQDMDHENMFWYRQDPGLGLRLIYFSYDVKMKEKGDIPEGYSVSREKKERFSLILESASTNQTSMYLCASRGPGGYNEQFFGPGTRLTVL.

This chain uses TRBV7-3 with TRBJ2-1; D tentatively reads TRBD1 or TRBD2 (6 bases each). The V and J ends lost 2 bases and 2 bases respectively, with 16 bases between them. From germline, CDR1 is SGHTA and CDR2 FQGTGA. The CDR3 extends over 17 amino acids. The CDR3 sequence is CASSLGGQTSTYNEQFF. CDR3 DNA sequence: TGTGCCAGCAGCTTAGGTGGACAGACTAGTACCTACAATGAGCAGTTCTTC.

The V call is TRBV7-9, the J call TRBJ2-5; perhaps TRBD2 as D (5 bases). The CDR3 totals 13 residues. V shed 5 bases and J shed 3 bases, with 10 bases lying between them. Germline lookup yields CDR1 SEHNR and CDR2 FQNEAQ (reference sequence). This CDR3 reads CASSITREETQYF. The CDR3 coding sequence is TGTGCCAGCAGCATAACTAGGGAAGAGACCCAGTACTTC.

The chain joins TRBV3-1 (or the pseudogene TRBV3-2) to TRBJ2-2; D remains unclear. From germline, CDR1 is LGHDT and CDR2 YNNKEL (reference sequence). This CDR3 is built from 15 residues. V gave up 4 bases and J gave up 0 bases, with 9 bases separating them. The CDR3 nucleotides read TGTGCCAGCAGCCCCAGACGGGCGAACACCGGGGAGCTGTTTTTT. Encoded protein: CASSPRRANTGELFF.

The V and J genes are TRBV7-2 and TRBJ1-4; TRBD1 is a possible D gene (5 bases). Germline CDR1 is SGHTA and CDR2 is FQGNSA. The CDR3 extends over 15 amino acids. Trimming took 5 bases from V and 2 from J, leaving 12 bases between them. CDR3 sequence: CASSLEGLTNEKLFF. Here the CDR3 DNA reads TGTGCCAGCAGCCTGGAGGGGCTGACTAATGAAAAACTGTTTTTT. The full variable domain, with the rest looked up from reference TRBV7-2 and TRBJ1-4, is GAGVSQSPSNKVTEKGKDVELRCDPISGHTALYWYRQSLGQGLEFLIYFQGNSAPDKSGLPSDRFSAERTGGSVSTLTIQRTQQEDSAVYLCASSLEGLTNEKLFFGSGTQLSVL.

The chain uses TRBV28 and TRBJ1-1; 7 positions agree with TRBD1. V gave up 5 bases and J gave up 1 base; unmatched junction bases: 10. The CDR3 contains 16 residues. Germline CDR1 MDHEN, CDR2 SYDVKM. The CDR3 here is CASSPRKGAQNTEAFF. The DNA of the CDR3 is TGTGCCAGCAGTCCCCGAAAGGGGGCCCAGAACACTGAAGCTTTCTTT.

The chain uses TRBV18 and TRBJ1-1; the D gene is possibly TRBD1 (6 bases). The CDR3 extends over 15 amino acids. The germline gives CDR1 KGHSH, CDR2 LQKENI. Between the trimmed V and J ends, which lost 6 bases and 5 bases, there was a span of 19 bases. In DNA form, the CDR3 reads TGTGCCAGCTCGACCGAACAGGGTATGGGTACTGAAGCTTTCTTT. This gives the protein CASSTEQGMGTEAFF.

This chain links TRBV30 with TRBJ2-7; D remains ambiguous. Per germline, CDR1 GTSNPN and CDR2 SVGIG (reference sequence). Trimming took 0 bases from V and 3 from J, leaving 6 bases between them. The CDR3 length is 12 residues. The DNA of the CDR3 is TGTGCCTGGAGTGTAGAGAGCTACGAGCAGTACTTC. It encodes CAWSVESYEQYF. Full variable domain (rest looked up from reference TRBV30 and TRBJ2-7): SQTIHQWPATLVQPVGSPLSLECTVEGTSNPNLYWYRQAAGRGLQLLFYSVGIGQISSEVPQNLSASRPQDRQFILSSKKLLLSDSGFYLCAWSVESYEQYFGPGTRLTVT.

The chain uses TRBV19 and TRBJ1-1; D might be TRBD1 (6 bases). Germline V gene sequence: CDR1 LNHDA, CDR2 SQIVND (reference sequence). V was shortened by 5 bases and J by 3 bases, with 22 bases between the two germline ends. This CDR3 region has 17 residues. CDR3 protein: CASSGWAGRNRDTEAFF. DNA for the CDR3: TGTGCCAGTAGTGGTTGGGCAGGCCGGAACAGGGACACTGAAGCTTTCTTT.

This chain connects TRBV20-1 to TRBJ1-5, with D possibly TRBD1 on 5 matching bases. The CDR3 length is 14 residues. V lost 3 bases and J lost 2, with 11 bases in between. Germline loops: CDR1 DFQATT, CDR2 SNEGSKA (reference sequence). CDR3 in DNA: TGCAGTGCTAGTAGGGGTTTTGGCAATCAGCCCCAGCATTTT. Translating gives CSASRGFGNQPQHF.

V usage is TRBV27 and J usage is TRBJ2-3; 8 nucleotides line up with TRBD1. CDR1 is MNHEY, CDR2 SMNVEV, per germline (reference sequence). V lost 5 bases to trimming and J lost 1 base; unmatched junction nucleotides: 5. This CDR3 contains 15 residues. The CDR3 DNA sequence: TGTGCCAGCAGTGACAGGGACAGGCGCACAGATACGCAGTATTTT. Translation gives CASSDRDRRTDTQYF.

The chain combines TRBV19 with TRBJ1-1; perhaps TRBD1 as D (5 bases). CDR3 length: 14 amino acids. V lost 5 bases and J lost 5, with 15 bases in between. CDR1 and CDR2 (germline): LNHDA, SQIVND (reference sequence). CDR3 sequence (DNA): TGTGCCAGTAGTCCCGACCGTAAGGGGACTGAAGCTTTCTTT. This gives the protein CASSPDRKGTEAFF.

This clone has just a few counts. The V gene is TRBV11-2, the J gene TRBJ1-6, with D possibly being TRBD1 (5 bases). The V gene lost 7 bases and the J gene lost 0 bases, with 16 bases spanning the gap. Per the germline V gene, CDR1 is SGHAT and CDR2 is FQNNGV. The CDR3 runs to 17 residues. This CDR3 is CASTERGLSSYNSPLHF. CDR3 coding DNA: TGTGCCAGCACTGAGAGGGGACTGAGCTCCTATAATTCACCCCTCCACTTT. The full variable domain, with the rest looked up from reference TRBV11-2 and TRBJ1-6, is EAGVAQSPRYKIIEKRQSVAFWCNPISGHATLYWYQQILGQGPKLLIQFQNNGVVDDSQLPKDRFSAERLKGVDSTLKIQPAKLEDSAVYLCASTERGLSSYNSPLHFGNGTRLTVT.

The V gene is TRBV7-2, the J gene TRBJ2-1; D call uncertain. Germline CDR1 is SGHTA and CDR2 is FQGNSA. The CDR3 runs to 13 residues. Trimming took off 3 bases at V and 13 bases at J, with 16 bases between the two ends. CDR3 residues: CASSFKVRFDQFF. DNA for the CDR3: TGTGCCAGCAGCTTCAAGGTCAGGTTCGATCAGTTCTTC. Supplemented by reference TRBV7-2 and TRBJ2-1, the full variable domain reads GAGVSQSPSNKVTEKGKDVELRCDPISGHTALYWYRQSLGQGLEFLIYFQGNSAPDKSGLPSDRFSAERTGGSVSTLTIQRTQQEDSAVYLCASSFKVRFDQFFGPGTRLTVL.

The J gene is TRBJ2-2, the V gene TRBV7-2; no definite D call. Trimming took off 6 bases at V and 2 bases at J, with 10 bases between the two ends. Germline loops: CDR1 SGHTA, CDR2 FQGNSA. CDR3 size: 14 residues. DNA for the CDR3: TGTGCCAGCAGGATCTTAGCCAACACCGGGGAGCTGTTTTTT. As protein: CASRILANTGELFF.

For the CDR3, the DNA is TGTGCCAGCAGTTACGTGGACACTCCATACACTGAAGCTTTCTTT. It translates to CASSYVDTPYTEAFF. The gene calls are TRBV6-2 or TRBV6-3 and TRBJ1-1; D is possibly TRBD1 (5 bases). The V end was cut by 2 bases, the J end by 3 bases, with 13 bases between. The CDR3 consists of 15 residues. The germline gives CDR1 MNHEY, CDR2 SVGEGT.

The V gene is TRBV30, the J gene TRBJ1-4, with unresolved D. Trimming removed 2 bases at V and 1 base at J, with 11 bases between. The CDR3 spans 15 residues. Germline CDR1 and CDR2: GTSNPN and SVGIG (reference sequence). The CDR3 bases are TGTGCCTGGAGTCCAGACTGGGGAACTAATGAAAAACTGTTTTTT. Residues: CAWSPDWGTNEKLFF.

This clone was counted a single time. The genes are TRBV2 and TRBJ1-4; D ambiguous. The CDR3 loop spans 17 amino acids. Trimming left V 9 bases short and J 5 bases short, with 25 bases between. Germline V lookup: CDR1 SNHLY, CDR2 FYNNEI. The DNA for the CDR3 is TGTGCCAGTCAGTCTGGAGTGGAGTTCTACTACAATGAAAAACTGTTTTTT. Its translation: CASQSGVEFYYNEKLFF.

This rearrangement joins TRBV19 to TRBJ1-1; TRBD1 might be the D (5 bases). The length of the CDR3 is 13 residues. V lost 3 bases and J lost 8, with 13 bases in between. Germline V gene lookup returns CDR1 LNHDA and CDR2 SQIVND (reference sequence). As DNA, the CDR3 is TGTGCCAGTAGTATTGCTCAGGGCTTGGAAGCTTTCTTT. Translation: CASSIAQGLEAFF.

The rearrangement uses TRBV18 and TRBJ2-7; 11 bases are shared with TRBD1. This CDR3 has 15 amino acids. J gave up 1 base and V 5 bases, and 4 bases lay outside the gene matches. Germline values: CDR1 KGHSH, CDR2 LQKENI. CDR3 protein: CASSSGQGASYEQYF. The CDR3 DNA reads TGTGCCAGCTCATCAGGACAGGGGGCATCCTACGAGCAGTACTTC.

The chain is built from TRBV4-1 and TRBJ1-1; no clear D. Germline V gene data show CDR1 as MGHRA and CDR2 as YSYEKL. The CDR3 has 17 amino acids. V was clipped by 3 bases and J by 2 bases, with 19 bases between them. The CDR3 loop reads CASSHALSRARNTEAFF. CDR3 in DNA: TGCGCCAGCAGCCATGCCCTCTCAAGGGCCAGAAACACTGAAGCTTTCTTT.

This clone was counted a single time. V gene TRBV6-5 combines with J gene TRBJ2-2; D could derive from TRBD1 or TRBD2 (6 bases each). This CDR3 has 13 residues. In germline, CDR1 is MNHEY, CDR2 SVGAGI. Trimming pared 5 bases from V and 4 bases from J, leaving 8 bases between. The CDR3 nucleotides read TGTGCCAGCAGTAGGGGGGCCACCGGGGAGCTGTTTTTT. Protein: CASSRGATGELFF.

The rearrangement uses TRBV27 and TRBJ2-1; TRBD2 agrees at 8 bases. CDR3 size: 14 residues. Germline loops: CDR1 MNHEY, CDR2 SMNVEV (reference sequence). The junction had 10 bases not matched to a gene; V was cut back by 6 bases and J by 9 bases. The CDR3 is CASSSSNSGVEQFF. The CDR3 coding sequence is TGTGCCAGCAGCTCATCAAATAGCGGGGTTGAGCAGTTCTTC.